Below, 12 T cell receptor beta chains from the same sample are listed, as sequenced in a study of tissue T cells after allogeneic stem cell transplantation. Time point of the sample: mouse harvest day 14 after allogeneic transplant. Mouse grafts combined 10^7 T-cell-depleted bone marrow cells with 10^6 splenic CD5+ T cells. Using immunoSEQ multiplex PCR, the repertoire was profiled, and TCRdb retains in-frame clones only, with some absent. The sample holds roughly 4,700 clones, approximately 29% seen once. Sequencing was performed on skin. These receptors came from a female BALB/c mouse given C57BL/6 T cells with graft-versus-host disease after an allogeneic hematopoietic cell transplant.

This clone is deemed medium-sized. Gene names denote mouse genes. The observed sequence ends 1 residue before the CDR3 terminus, with the missing tail filled in from the germline J gene. V and J are TRBV23 and TRBJ2-5; the listed D gene, TRBD2, was not tested against the DNA. There are 13 residues in the CDR3. The germline V gene encodes CDR1 KGHTA and CDR2 FQNQQP. The CDR3 reads CSSSGTGQDTQYF. CDR3 DNA, as far as it was read: TGCTCCAGCAGTGGGACTGGGCAAGACACCCAGTAC.

About this clone: Mouse gene names apply. The CDR3 end falls 1 residue outside the read, so it is completed with the germline J gene. The V call is TRBV1, the J call TRBJ1-4; D remains ambiguous. Germline CDR1 reads NSQYPW; CDR2 reads LRSPGD (reference sequence). The V end lost 3 bases, the J end lost 4 bases, and 6 bases lay between the germline ends. The CDR3 runs 13 residues. Partial CDR3 DNA: TGCACCTGCAGTGCCACAAACAACGAAAGATTATTT. This gives the protein CTCSATNNERLF. Given in full, the CDR3 is CTCSATNNERLFF.

This clone showed up just a few times. Gene labels here are mouse ones. With the read ending 1 residue before the CDR3 end, the germline J gene is used to fill in that end. The chain uses TRBV2 and TRBJ2-7, with a tentative D call TRBD2 (7 bases). The CDR3 runs to 13 residues. CDR1 is LGHNA, CDR2 YSYQKL, per germline. The V end was cut by 1 base, the J end by 7 bases, with 11 bases between. The CDR3 sequence: CASSQGGAREQYF. The DNA read from the CDR3 is TGTGCCAGCAGCCAAGGGGGGGCGAGGGAACAGTAC.

Of note for this clone: Gene labels here are mouse ones. The CDR3 end falls 1 residue outside the read, so it is completed with the germline J gene. V and J are TRBV31 and TRBJ1-4; D is undetermined. The CDR3 has 12 amino acids. Germline lookup yields CDR1 GKSSPN and CDR2 SITVG. V was shortened by 0 bases and J by 6 bases, with 5 bases between the two germline ends. The CDR3 sequence: CAWSLKHERLFF. The part of the CDR3 DNA that was read is TGTGCCTGGAGTCTAAAACACGAAAGATTATTT.

As concerns this clone: Gene names are the mouse ones. Sequencing ends 1 residue short of the CDR3 end; the germline J gene provides the rest. J is TRBJ2-3 and V is TRBV26; TRBD1 might be the D (5 bases). The CDR3 has 12 residues. The V end was cut by 2 bases, the J end by 5 bases, with 5 bases between. In germline, CDR1 is KGHPV, CDR2 FQNQEV (reference sequence). CDR3 DNA, as far as it was read: TGTGCCAGCAGTCTGGGACAAGAAACGCTGTAT. Protein sequence: CASSLGQETLY. The entire CDR3 protein is CASSLGQETLYF.

This clone occurred a few times. The germline and genes are mouse ones. The read comes to an end 1 residue before the CDR3 does, leaving the germline J gene to fill in the end. This chain uses TRBV12-1 with TRBJ2-1; D remains unclear. Trimming took off 0 bases at V and 3 bases at J, with 8 bases between the two ends. The germline CDR1 and CDR2 sequences are SGHSN and HYEKVE. This CDR3 contains 14 residues. CDR3 DNA, as far as it was read: TGTGCCAGCTCTCTCATCAGCAGCTATGCTGAGCAGTTC. Translated: CASSLISSYAEQF. The CDR3 in full is CASSLISSYAEQFF.

As regards this clone: The gene symbols are mouse symbols. The CDR3 sequence is CASSSLTGYSGNTLYF. CDR3 DNA (partial): TGTGCCAGCAGTTCCCTTACAGGGTATTCTGGAAATACGCTCTAT. V usage is TRBV19 and J usage is TRBJ1-3, with D perhaps matching TRBD1 (6 bases). The observed sequence ends 1 residue before the CDR3 terminus, with the missing tail filled in from the germline J gene. CDR3 length: 16 amino acids. CDR1 is FNHDT and CDR2 is SITEND in the germline V gene (reference sequence). Trimming removed 4 bases from V and 0 bases from J, with 14 bases in between.

In regard to this clone: Gene labels here are mouse ones. From the germline J gene comes the end of the CDR3, since the read stops 1 residue before it. Other DNA sequences of this sample code for an identical CDR3. This rearrangement joins TRBV26 to TRBJ2-2; TRBD1 matches 8 bases. CDR3 length: 14 residues. Germline lookup yields CDR1 KGHPV and CDR2 FQNQEV (reference sequence). Trimming removed 6 bases from V and 2 bases from J; junction bases left unmatched: 2. CDR3 DNA, as far as it was read: TGTGCCAGCAGCAGACAGGGGAACACCGGGCAGCTCTAC. Residues: CASSRQGNTGQLY. The complete CDR3 sequence is CASSRQGNTGQLYF.

As regards this clone: The genes and germline here are from mouse. The sequenced fragment ends 1 residue before the CDR3 boundary, so the rest is inferred from the germline J gene. V usage is TRBV13-2 and J usage is TRBJ1-2; 9 nucleotides align to TRBD1. J gave up 3 bases and V 6 bases, and 3 bases lay outside the gene matches. CDR3 length: 13 amino acids. In germline, CDR1 is NNHNN, CDR2 SYGAGS (reference sequence). CDR3 bases read: TGTGCCAGCGAGGGACAGGGACACTCCGACTACACC. Amino acids: CASEGQGHSDYT. The CDR3, in full, reads CASEGQGHSDYTF.

Points on this clone: Gene names and germline refer to mouse. The read halts 1 residue ahead of the CDR3 end, with the missing end drawn from the germline J gene. The J gene is TRBJ2-7, the V gene TRBV19; D is ambiguous. This CDR3 region has 14 residues. Germline V lookup: CDR1 FNHDT, CDR2 SITEND (reference sequence). The V and J ends lost 0 bases and 0 bases respectively, with 7 bases between them. This CDR3 reads CASSIGRSSYEQYF. The CDR3 DNA, read in part, is TGTGCCAGCAGTATAGGGAGGAGCTCCTATGAACAGTAC.

As regards this clone: Gene names follow the mouse nomenclature. Read data end 1 residue before the CDR3 end; the end is taken from the germline J gene. The rearrangement links TRBV3 to TRBJ2-4, with 11 bases identical to TRBD2. Germline values: CDR1 SNHLY, CDR2 FYNGKV (reference sequence). The CDR3 is made up of 17 amino acids. V lost 3 bases, J lost 1 base, and 6 bases stayed unmatched. CDR3 residues: CASSFTGGARGQNTLYF. CDR3 DNA, as far as it was read: TGTGCCAGCAGCTTTACTGGGGGGGCGCGGGGTCAAAACACCTTGTAC.

Concerning this clone: Each gene name is a mouse one. The read finishes 1 residue shy of the CDR3 end, and the germline J gene is used to complete it. This sequence joins TRBV3 and TRBJ2-3; weak D call: TRBD1 (5 bases). The CDR3 is 15 amino acids. Trimming left V 1 base short and J 3 bases short, with 11 bases between. Germline V gene sequence: CDR1 SNHLY, CDR2 FYNGKV (reference sequence). The DNA read from the CDR3 is TGTGCCAGCAGCTTAGGGAGGGGAGGAGCAGAAACGCTGTAT. Protein product: CASSLGRGGAETLY. The entire CDR3 sequence reads CASSLGRGGAETLYF.